This TCR beta chain was profiled in a study of shared T cell receptors in the human thymus. The repertoire was sequenced with immunoSEQ multiplex PCR; TCRdb's copy has only in-frame clones and lacks some. The repertoire holds some 640,000 clones, with 80% to 90% as singletons. CDR1 LNHNV and CDR2 YYDKDF come from the germline V gene (reference sequence). With 5 bases clipped from V and 0 bases from J, the junction kept 13 bases outside the gene matches. The CDR3 extends over 19 amino acids. These data are also associated with another study on human thymus T cells. From that paper: Immunologically healthy infants in Finland undergoing congenital heart defect surgery were the donors. In corrective heart surgery, resections were taken, and these provided the thymus tissue. There appeared to be biased usage of V and J genes in thymic and blood repertoires.

This chain links TRBV15 with TRBJ2-1, with TRBD2 matching over 10 bases. The source material was thymocytes. The clonotype was recovered from a boy less than two years old with a congenital heart defect. CDR3 nucleotide sequence: TGTGCCACCAGCCGCCCTCGGCTAGCGGGAGAATTCTCCTACAATGAGCAGTTCTTC. Its translation: CATSRPRLAGEFSYNEQFF.